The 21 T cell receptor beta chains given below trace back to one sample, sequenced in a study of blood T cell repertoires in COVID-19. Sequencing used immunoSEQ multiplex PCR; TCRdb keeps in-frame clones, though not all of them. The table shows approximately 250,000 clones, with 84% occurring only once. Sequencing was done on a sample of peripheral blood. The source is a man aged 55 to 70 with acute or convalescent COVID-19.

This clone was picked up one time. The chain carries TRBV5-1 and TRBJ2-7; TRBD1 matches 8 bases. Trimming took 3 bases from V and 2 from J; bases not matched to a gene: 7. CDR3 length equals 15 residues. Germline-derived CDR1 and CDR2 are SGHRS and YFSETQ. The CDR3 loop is CASSSSGTGTYEQYF. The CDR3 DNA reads TGCGCCAGCAGCTCCTCCGGGACAGGCACCTACGAGCAGTACTTC.

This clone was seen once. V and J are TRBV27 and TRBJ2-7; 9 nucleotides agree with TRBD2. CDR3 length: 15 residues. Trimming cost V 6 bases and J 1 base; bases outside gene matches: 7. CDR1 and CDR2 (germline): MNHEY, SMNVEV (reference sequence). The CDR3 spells CASRPGLATSYEQYF. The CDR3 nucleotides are TGTGCCAGCAGACCAGGACTAGCGACATCCTACGAGCAGTACTTC.

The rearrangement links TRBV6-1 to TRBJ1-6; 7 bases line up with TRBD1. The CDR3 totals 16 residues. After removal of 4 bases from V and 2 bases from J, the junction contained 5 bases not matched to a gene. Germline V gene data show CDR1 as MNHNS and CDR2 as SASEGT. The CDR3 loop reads CASSVEGAAYNSPLHF. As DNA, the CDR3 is TGTGCCAGCAGTGTGGAGGGGGCGGCCTATAATTCACCCCTCCACTTT.

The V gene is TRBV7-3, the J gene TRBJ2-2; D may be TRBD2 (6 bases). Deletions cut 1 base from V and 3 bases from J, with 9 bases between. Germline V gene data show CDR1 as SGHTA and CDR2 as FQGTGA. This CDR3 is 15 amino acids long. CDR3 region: CASSLSGMDTGELFF. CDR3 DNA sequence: TGTGCCAGCAGCTTAAGCGGGATGGACACCGGGGAGCTGTTTTTT.

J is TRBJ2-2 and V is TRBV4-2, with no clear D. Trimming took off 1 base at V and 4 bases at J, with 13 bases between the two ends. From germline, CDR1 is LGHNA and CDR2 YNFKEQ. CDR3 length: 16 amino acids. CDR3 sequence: CASSQGVASGTGELFF. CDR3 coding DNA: TGTGCCAGCAGCCAAGGAGTGGCTAGTGGCACCGGGGAGCTGTTTTTT.

The DNA for the CDR3 is TGTGCCTGGAGTCTCCTAAATGAGCAGTTCTTC. Its protein is CAWSLLNEQFF. The chain links TRBV30 to TRBJ2-1; no clear D gene. The ends were cut back, 2 bases at V and 7 bases at J, with 6 bases in the middle. This CDR3 comprises 11 residues. Germline assignment: CDR1 GTSNPN and CDR2 SVGIG (reference sequence).

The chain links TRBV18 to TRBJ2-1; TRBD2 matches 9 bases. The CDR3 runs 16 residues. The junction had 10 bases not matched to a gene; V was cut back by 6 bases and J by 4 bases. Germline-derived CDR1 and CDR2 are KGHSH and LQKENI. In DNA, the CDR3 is TGTGCCAGCTCCTCGGGCGGAGCGGGAGGTTACAATGAGCAGTTCTTC. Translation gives CASSSGGAGGYNEQFF.

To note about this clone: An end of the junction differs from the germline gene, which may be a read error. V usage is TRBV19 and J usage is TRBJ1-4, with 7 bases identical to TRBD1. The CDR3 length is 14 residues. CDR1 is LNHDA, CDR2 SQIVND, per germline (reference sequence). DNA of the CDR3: TGTGCCAGTAGCGCTATGACAGGGCCGACTAGACCTTCTTTT. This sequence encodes CASSAMTGPTRPSF.

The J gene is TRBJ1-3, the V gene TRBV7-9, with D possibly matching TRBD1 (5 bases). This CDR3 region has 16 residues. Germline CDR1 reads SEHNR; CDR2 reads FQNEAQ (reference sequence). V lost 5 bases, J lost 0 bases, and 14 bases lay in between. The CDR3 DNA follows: TGTGCCAGCAGCCTCCTCGGGGGGAGCTCTGGAAACACCATATATTTT. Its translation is CASSLLGGSSGNTIYF.

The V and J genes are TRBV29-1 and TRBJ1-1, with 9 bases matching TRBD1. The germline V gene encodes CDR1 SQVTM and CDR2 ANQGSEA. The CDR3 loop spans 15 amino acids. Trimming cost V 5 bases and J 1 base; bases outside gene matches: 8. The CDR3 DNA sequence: TGCAGCGTTCAAAGGACGACAGGGGGGAACACTGAAGCTTTCTTT. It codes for CSVQRTTGGNTEAFF.

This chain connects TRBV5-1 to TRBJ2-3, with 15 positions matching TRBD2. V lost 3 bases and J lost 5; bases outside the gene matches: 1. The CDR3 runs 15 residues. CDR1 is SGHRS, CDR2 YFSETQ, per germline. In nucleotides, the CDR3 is TGCGCCAGCAGCTCGGGACTAGCGGGAGGAGATACGCAGTATTTT. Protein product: CASSSGLAGGDTQYF.

The CDR3 region has the DNA TGTGCCAGCAGATCGGGACTAGCCATCTCCTACGAGCAGTACTTC. As protein: CASRSGLAISYEQYF. This sequence joins TRBV27 and TRBJ2-7; 9 bases match TRBD2. V shed 6 bases, J shed 0 bases, and the junction held 6 bases outside the gene matches. CDR1 MNHEY and CDR2 SMNVEV come from the germline V gene (reference sequence). The CDR3 spans 15 residues.

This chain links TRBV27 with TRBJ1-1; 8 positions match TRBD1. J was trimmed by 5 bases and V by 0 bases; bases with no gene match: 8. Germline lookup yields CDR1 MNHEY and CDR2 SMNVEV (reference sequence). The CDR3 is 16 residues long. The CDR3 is CASSLSGQGRRTEAFF. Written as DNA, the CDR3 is TGTGCCAGCAGTTTATCAGGACAGGGCAGAAGGACTGAAGCTTTCTTT.

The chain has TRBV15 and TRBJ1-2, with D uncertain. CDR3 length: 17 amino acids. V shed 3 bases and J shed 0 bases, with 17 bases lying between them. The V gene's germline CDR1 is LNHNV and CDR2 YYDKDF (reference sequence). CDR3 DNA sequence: TGTGCCACCAGCAGGGGCCCTGGCCGAACGACTAACTATGGCTACACCTTC. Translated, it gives CATSRGPGRTTNYGYTF.

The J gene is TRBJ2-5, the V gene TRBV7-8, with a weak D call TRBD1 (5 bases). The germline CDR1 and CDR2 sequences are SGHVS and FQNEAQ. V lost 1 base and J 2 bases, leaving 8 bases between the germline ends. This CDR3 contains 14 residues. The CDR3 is CASSLGGPQETQYF. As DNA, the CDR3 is TGTGCCAGCAGCTTAGGGGGCCCGCAAGAGACCCAGTACTTC. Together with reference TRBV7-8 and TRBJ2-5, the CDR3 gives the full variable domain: GAGVSQSPRYKVAKRGQDVALRCDPISGHVSLFWYQQALGQGPEFLTYFQNEAQLDKSGLPSDRFFAERPEGSVSTLKIQRTQQEDSAVYLCASSLGGPQETQYFGPGTRLLVL.

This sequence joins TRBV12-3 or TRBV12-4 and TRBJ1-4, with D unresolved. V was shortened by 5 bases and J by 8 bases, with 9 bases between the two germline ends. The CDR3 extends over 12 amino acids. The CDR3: CASSPPGEKLFF. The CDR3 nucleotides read TGTGCCAGCAGTCCCCCGGGGGAAAAACTGTTTTTT.

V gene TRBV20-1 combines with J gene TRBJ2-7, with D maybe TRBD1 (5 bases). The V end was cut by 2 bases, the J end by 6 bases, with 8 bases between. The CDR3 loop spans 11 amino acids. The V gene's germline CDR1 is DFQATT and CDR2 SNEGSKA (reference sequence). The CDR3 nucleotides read TGCAGTGCTAGACAGGGCGGCGAGCAGTACTTC. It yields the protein CSARQGGEQYF.

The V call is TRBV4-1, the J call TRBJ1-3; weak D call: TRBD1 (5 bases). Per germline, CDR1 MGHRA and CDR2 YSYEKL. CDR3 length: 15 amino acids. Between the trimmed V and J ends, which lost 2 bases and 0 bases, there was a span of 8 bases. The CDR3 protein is CASSQQGFSGNTIYF. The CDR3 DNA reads TGCGCCAGCAGCCAACAGGGTTTCTCTGGAAACACCATATATTTT.

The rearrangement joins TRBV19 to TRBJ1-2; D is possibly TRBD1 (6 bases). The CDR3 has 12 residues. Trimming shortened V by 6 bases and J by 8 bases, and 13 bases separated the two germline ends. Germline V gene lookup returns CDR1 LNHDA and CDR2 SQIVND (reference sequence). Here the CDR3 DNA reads TGTGCCAGTAGGATACAGGGTTTCGGCTACACCTTC. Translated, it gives CASRIQGFGYTF.

CDR3 bases: TGTGCCACCCGACGGACTAGCGGGGACAATGAGCAGTTCTTC. It encodes CATRRTSGDNEQFF. This chain connects TRBV15 to TRBJ2-1, with 12 bases identical to TRBD2. The CDR3 extends over 14 amino acids. The junction had 4 bases not matched to a gene; V was cut back by 8 bases and J by 5 bases. CDR1 and CDR2 (germline): LNHNV, YYDKDF (reference sequence). Drawing the rest from reference TRBV15 and TRBJ2-1, the complete variable domain is DAMVIQNPRYQVTQFGKPVTLSCSQTLNHNVMYWYQQKSSQAPKLLFHYYDKDFNNEADTPDNFQSRRPNTSFCFLDIRSPGLGDTAMYLCATRRTSGDNEQFFGPGTRLTVL.

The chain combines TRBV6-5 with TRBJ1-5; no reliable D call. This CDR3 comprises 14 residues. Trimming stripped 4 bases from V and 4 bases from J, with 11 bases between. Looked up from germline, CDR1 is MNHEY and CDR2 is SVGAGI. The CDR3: CASSSPRENQPQHF. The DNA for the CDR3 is TGTGCCAGCAGTTCCCCTAGGGAGAATCAGCCCCAGCATTTT.